One and the same sample provided the 29 T cell receptor beta chains below, sequenced in a study of T cell responses to AZD1222 COVID-19 vaccine (dated by TCRdb to the early 2020s). Libraries were made using the immunoSEQ multiplex PCR assay. TCRdb stores this immuneACCESS table with in-frame sequences only. Part of the clones is absent; in the studies checked, under half of the shortfall reflects unresolved V genes, and no reason is known for the rest. Recorded for this sample are some 60,000 clones; approximately 80% of them occurred a single time. The top ten hold about 3.5% of the sample. Read against the paper, the sample's time point label means: about 28 days (+/-7) after the second vaccine dose. Specimen: peripheral blood, collected 28 days after the second AZD1222 dose. The receptors come from an adult who received the AZD1222 COVID-19 vaccine.

The genes are TRBV6-1 and TRBJ1-6, with 7 bases that match TRBD1. With V trimmed by 4 bases and J by 10 bases, 7 bases remained unmatched. CDR3 length equals 14 residues. Germline V lookup: CDR1 MNHNS, CDR2 SASEGT. Here the CDR3 DNA reads TGTGCCAGCAGTGTTACAGGGGAGCACTCACCCCTCCACTTT. It yields the protein CASSVTGEHSPLHF.

The rearrangement joins TRBV13 to TRBJ2-5; a weak D match, TRBD2 (6 bases). Germline lookup yields CDR1 PRHDT and CDR2 FYEKMQ (reference sequence). V was pared by 5 bases and J by 1 base, with 11 bases between. The CDR3 length is 14 residues. CDR3 DNA: TGTGCCAGCAGCCTTCGGGGGTCCCAAGAGACCCAGTACTTC. Protein sequence: CASSLRGSQETQYF.

V and J are TRBV5-4 and TRBJ2-7; 7 nucleotides line up with TRBD2. In germline, CDR1 is SGHNT, CDR2 YYREEE (reference sequence). The CDR3 consists of 15 residues. V lost 4 bases, J lost 3 bases, and 10 bases stayed unmatched. In DNA form, the CDR3 reads TGTGCCAGCAGCATTGGGGGGGTAGGTTTCTACGAGCAGTACTTC. Amino acid sequence: CASSIGGVGFYEQYF.

The chain employs TRBV5-1 and TRBJ1-2, with no clear D. The V end lost 1 base, the J end lost 8 bases, and 15 bases lay between the germline ends. The CDR3 spans 14 residues. Germline-derived CDR1 and CDR2 are SGHRS and YFSETQ. In DNA form, the CDR3 reads TGCGCCAGCAGCTTGCATGACACCTCGGGGGGCTACACCTTC. Encoded protein: CASSLHDTSGGYTF.

The chain is built from TRBV3-1 (or the pseudogene TRBV3-2) and TRBJ2-5; D might be TRBD1 (5 bases). Deletions cut 5 bases from V and 7 bases from J, with 20 bases between. From germline, CDR1 is LGHDT and CDR2 YNNKEL (reference sequence). The CDR3 has 15 amino acids. The CDR3 nucleotides read TGTGCCAGCAGCGCGACAGTACTCCAAGAGTGGACCCAGTACTTC. Its translation is CASSATVLQEWTQYF.

This chain links TRBV28 with TRBJ1-2, with D unclear. Germline V gene data show CDR1 as MDHEN and CDR2 as SYDVKM. This CDR3 comprises 11 residues. V gave up 6 bases and J gave up 6 bases, with 8 bases separating them. This chain's CDR3 is CASSLSNGYTF. CDR3 nucleotide sequence: TGTGCCAGCAGCCTTAGTAATGGCTACACCTTC.

On this clone itself: Germline and junction disagree at one end, which may indicate a read error. This chain connects TRBV20-1 to TRBJ2-3; 9 positions agree with TRBD2. CDR1 and CDR2 (germline): DFQATT, SNEGSKA (reference sequence). This CDR3 region has 17 residues. CDR3 in DNA: TGCAATGCTAGTGACGCAGGGGCTAGCGGGGCCACAGATACGCAGTATTTT. Translating it yields CNASDAGASGATDTQYF.

This clone occurred a few times. The CDR3 bases are TGCGCCAGCAGCTTGGGGAGGGCACAGGGGTACACTGAAGCTTTCTTT. This encodes CASSLGRAQGYTEAFF. This rearrangement joins TRBV5-1 to TRBJ1-1; 7 positions match TRBD1. Trimming took 0 bases from V and 3 from J; bases not matched to a gene: 8. The CDR3 is made up of 16 amino acids. Germline CDR1 and CDR2: SGHRS and YFSETQ.

This clone has more than one count but fewer than ten. The chain joins TRBV5-4 to TRBJ2-1, with 9 positions matching TRBD2. With 0 bases clipped from V and 2 bases from J, the junction kept 3 bases outside the gene matches. Germline CDR1 is SGHNT and CDR2 is YYREEE (reference sequence). This CDR3 is 16 amino acids long. The CDR3 DNA is TGTGCCAGCAGCTTGGGCGGGGGGGCTACCTACAATGAGCAGTTCTTC. Translated: CASSLGGGATYNEQFF.

The V and J genes are TRBV27 and TRBJ2-5; TRBD2 agrees at 8 bases. This CDR3 spans 14 amino acids. The V segment lost 6 bases and the J segment 5 bases; nucleotides outside the gene matches: 8. Germline V gene lookup returns CDR1 MNHEY and CDR2 SMNVEV (reference sequence). The CDR3 DNA is TGTGCCAGCAGCCAGCGGGGGAATGGCGAGACCCAGTACTTC. It yields the protein CASSQRGNGETQYF.

This clone was observed a few times. This chain connects TRBV28 to TRBJ1-5; D is unresolved. V lost 4 bases and J 0 bases, leaving 10 bases between the germline ends. The CDR3 spans 15 residues. Germline loops: CDR1 MDHEN, CDR2 SYDVKM. CDR3 in DNA: TGTGCCAGCAGTTCTGACGGATATAGCAATCAGCCCCAGCATTTT. This translates into CASSSDGYSNQPQHF.

As DNA, the CDR3 is TGTGCCAGCTCACCAGAAGAGCGGCCAAGAGCAGATACGCAGTATTTT. Its protein product is CASSPEERPRADTQYF. This rearrangement joins TRBV18 to TRBJ2-3; maybe TRBD2 (5 bases). Germline CDR1 is KGHSH and CDR2 is LQKENI. V was pared by 2 bases and J by 4 bases, with 16 bases between. The CDR3 has 16 amino acids.

This chain joins TRBV4-2 and TRBJ2-1; 7 bases are shared with TRBD2. Germline lookup yields CDR1 LGHNA and CDR2 YNFKEQ. Trimming removed 1 base from V and 5 bases from J; junction bases left unmatched: 11. The CDR3 consists of 17 residues. This chain's CDR3 is CASSQAPGGLTHNEQFF. CDR3 nucleotides: TGTGCCAGCAGCCAAGCCCCGGGGGGTCTCACTCACAATGAGCAGTTCTTC.

The chain carries TRBV4-3 and TRBJ2-6, with D possibly being TRBD1 or TRBD2 (5 bases each). Germline CDR1 LGHNA, CDR2 YSLEER. Trimming took off 1 base at V and 3 bases at J, with 10 bases between the two ends. The CDR3 spans 16 residues. DNA of the CDR3: TGCGCCAGCAGCCAAGTTGGGGGATTTGGGGCCAACGTCCTGACTTTC. Its protein is CASSQVGGFGANVLTF.

The rearrangement links TRBV7-8 to TRBJ2-4; D tentatively fits TRBD1 or TRBD2 (5 bases each). The CDR3 length is 14 residues. Looked up from germline, CDR1 is SGHVS and CDR2 is FQNEAQ. Trimming took 1 base from V and 1 from J, leaving 5 bases between them. The DNA for the CDR3 is TGTGCCAGCAGCTTAGGGGGGGCCAAAAACATTCAGTACTTC. As protein: CASSLGGAKNIQYF.

The chain combines TRBV27 with TRBJ2-7; 9 bases map to TRBD1. The V gene's germline CDR1 is MNHEY and CDR2 SMNVEV (reference sequence). Trimming removed 6 bases from V and 4 bases from J; junction bases left unmatched: 10. The CDR3 loop spans 15 amino acids. The CDR3 reads CASSSPGQGSYEQYF. Here the CDR3 DNA reads TGTGCCAGCAGCTCTCCGGGACAGGGCAGTTACGAGCAGTACTTC.

This clone turned up a few times. J is TRBJ1-4 and V is TRBV19; D is unresolved. Germline assignment: CDR1 LNHDA and CDR2 SQIVND (reference sequence). This CDR3 has 13 amino acids. With 0 bases removed from V and 8 bases from J, the gap between germline ends came to 7 bases. CDR3 loop: CASSIDLTEKLFF. CDR3 bases: TGTGCCAGTAGTATAGATCTCACCGAAAAACTGTTTTTT.

This chain connects TRBV6-1 to TRBJ1-6, with D uncertain. CDR3 length: 14 residues. Trimming left V 2 bases short and J 10 bases short, with 12 bases between. CDR1 and CDR2 from the germline V gene are MNHNS and SASEGT. The CDR3 DNA follows: TGTGCCAGCAGTGAATGGGCTATGAGGTCACCCCTCCACTTT. Translation: CASSEWAMRSPLHF.

The chain has TRBV5-6 and TRBJ2-2; 7 bases map to TRBD1. J lost 1 base, V lost 4 bases, and 7 bases had no gene match. The CDR3 sequence is 16 residues long. Germline-derived CDR1 and CDR2 are SGHDT and YYEEEE. CDR3: CASSRPGQLNTGELFF. CDR3 nucleotides: TGTGCCAGCAGCCGCCCGGGACAGCTGAACACCGGGGAGCTGTTTTTT.

The chain is built from TRBV28 and TRBJ2-7; D is possibly TRBD1 or TRBD2 (5 bases each). V was cut by 8 bases and J by 1 base, with 15 bases left in between. Per the germline V gene, CDR1 is MDHEN and CDR2 is SYDVKM. CDR3 length: 14 amino acids. CDR3 nucleotide sequence: TGTGCCAGCGGGGCCGGGACGCCTTCCTACGAGCAGTACTTC. Its protein product is CASGAGTPSYEQYF.

The chain links TRBV5-5 to TRBJ1-5, with unresolved D. CDR3 length equals 13 residues. Looked up from germline, CDR1 is SGHKS and CDR2 is YYEKEE (reference sequence). The ends were cut back, 2 bases at V and 5 bases at J, with 8 bases in the middle. CDR3 DNA: TGTGCCAGCAGCTTAGGTGTCCATCAGCCCCAGCATTTT. Translating it yields CASSLGVHQPQHF. The full variable domain, its missing parts supplied by reference TRBV5-5 and TRBJ1-5, is DAGVTQSPTHLIKTRGQQVTLRCSPISGHKSVSWYQQVLGQGPQFIFQYYEKEERGRGNFPDRFSARQFPNYSSELNVNALLLGDSALYLCASSLGVHQPQHFGDGTRLSIL.

CDR3 residues: CASSLVQGDTGELFF. CDR3 DNA sequence: TGTGCCAGCAGCTTAGTACAGGGGGATACCGGGGAGCTGTTTTTT. The chain combines TRBV7-2 with TRBJ2-2, with 8 bases identical to TRBD1. The CDR3 totals 15 residues. The junction had 3 bases not matched to a gene; V was cut back by 1 base and J by 5 bases. Per germline, CDR1 SGHTA and CDR2 FQGNSA.

The CDR3 DNA reads as TGTGCCAGCAGCAGGGGATCCGGGGAGCTGTTTTTT. Amino acids: CASSRGSGELFF. The genes are TRBV6-2 or TRBV6-3 and TRBJ2-2; the D gene is possibly TRBD1 (6 bases). Germline lookup yields CDR1 MNHEY and CDR2 SVGEGT. Trimming removed 6 bases at V and 6 bases at J, with 8 bases between. The CDR3 is 12 amino acids.

The V gene is TRBV6-5, the J gene TRBJ1-5, with 9 bases matching TRBD1. Germline trimming cut 5 bases from V and 4 bases from J; bases unmatched to any gene: 6. Germline V gives CDR1 MNHEY, CDR2 SVGAGI. The CDR3 is 15 residues long. The CDR3 spells CASSLFGTGNQPQHF. CDR3 in DNA: TGTGCCAGCAGTCTATTCGGGACAGGGAATCAGCCCCAGCATTTT.

This clone ranks as medium-sized. V usage is TRBV11-2 and J usage is TRBJ1-1; unclear D gene. The germline V gene has CDR1 SGHAT and CDR2 FQNNGV. The V gene lost 7 bases and the J gene lost 6 bases, with 12 bases spanning the gap. This CDR3 region has 12 residues. The CDR3 is CASTSQWAEAFF. CDR3 DNA sequence: TGTGCCAGCACCTCCCAGTGGGCTGAAGCTTTCTTT. Supplemented by reference TRBV11-2 and TRBJ1-1, the full variable domain reads EAGVAQSPRYKIIEKRQSVAFWCNPISGHATLYWYQQILGQGPKLLIQFQNNGVVDDSQLPKDRFSAERLKGVDSTLKIQPAKLEDSAVYLCASTSQWAEAFFGQGTRLTVV.

J is TRBJ1-5 and V is TRBV18; 7 nucleotides align to TRBD1. Per germline, CDR1 KGHSH and CDR2 LQKENI. The CDR3 totals 16 residues. The J segment lost 5 bases and the V segment lost 0 bases, leaving 7 bases of the junction unmatched. CDR3 DNA sequence: TGTGCCAGCTCACCACCGGGAGGGGGCAAAGATCAGCCCCAGCATTTT. Translated: CASSPPGGGKDQPQHF.

The rearrangement uses TRBV24-1 and TRBJ2-1, with 10 bases that match TRBD2. Germline CDR1 reads KGHDR; CDR2 reads SFDVKD. This CDR3 spans 16 amino acids. J lost 8 bases, V lost 0 bases, and 6 bases had no gene match. CDR3 nucleotide sequence: TGTGCCACCAGTGATTTGCAGAGCGGGGGGGTGGATGAGCAGTTCTTC. Its translation: CATSDLQSGGVDEQFF.

The rearrangement joins TRBV6-6 to TRBJ1-3, with 9 positions matching TRBD1. Trimming at V came to 4 bases and at J to 2 bases, leaving 6 bases not matched to a gene. Germline-derived CDR1 and CDR2 are MNHNY and SVGAGI (reference sequence). The CDR3 loop spans 16 amino acids. The CDR3 DNA reads TGTGCCAGCAGTTGGACAGGGGCTAGAACTGGAAACACCATATATTTT. Translating gives CASSWTGARTGNTIYF.

The CDR3 region is CASFSGAAGGGYTF. In nucleotides, the CDR3 is TGTGCCAGCTTCTCAGGGGCCGCGGGGGGCGGCTACACCTTC. V usage is TRBV28 and J usage is TRBJ1-2; D is possibly TRBD1 (6 bases). The germline gives CDR1 MDHEN, CDR2 SYDVKM. The CDR3 covers 14 residues. The V and J ends lost 8 bases and 8 bases respectively, with 21 bases between them.